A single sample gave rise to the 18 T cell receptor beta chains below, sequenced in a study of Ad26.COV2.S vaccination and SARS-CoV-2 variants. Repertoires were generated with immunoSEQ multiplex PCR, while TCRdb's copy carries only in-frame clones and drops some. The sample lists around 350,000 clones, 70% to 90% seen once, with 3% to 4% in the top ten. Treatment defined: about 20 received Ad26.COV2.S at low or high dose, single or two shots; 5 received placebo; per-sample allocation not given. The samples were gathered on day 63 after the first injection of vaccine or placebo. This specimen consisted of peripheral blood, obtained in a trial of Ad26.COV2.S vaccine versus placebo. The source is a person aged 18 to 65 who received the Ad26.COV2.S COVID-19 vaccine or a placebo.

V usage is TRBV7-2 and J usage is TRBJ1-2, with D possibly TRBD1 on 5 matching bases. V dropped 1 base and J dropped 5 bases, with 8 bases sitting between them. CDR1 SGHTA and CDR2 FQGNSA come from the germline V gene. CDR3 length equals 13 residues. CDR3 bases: TGTGCCAGCAGCTTAGGGGGACGTTATGGCTACACCTTC. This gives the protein CASSLGGRYGYTF.

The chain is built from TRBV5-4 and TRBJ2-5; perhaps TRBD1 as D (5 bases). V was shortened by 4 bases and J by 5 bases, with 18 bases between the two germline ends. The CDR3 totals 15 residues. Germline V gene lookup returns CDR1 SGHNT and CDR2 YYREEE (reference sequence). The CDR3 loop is CASSPGSLGRETQYF. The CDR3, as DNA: TGTGCCAGCAGCCCAGGATCTTTGGGGCGGGAGACCCAGTACTTC.

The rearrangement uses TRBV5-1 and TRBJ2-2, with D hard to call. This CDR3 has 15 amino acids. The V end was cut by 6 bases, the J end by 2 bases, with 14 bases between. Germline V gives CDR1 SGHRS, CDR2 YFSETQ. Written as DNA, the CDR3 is TGCGCCAGCAACCCTACTGGTCTCAACACCGGGGAGCTGTTTTTT. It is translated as CASNPTGLNTGELFF.

CDR3 region: CASSLGEGTDTQYF. The CDR3 region has the DNA TGTGCCAGCAGTTTAGGAGAGGGCACAGATACGCAGTATTTT. V and J are TRBV28 and TRBJ2-3; D is ambiguous. Germline V gene sequence: CDR1 MDHEN, CDR2 SYDVKM. There are 14 residues in the CDR3. V gave up 2 bases and J gave up 1 base, with 7 bases separating them.

In DNA, the CDR3 is TGCGCCAGCAGCCCCCCGGGACAGGGTTCCATTCGGGTTTCAGAGACCCAGTACTTC. Its protein is CASSPPGQGSIRVSETQYF. V and J are TRBV5-1 and TRBJ2-5, with 9 nucleotides matching TRBD1. V shed 4 bases, J shed 4 bases, and the junction held 20 bases outside the gene matches. The CDR3 is 19 residues long. Germline V gene lookup returns CDR1 SGHRS and CDR2 YFSETQ. Together with reference TRBV5-1 and TRBJ2-5, the CDR3 gives the full variable domain: KAGVTQTPRYLIKTRGQQVTLSCSPISGHRSVSWYQQTPGQGLQFLFEYFSETQRNKGNFPGRFSGRQFSNSRSEMNVSTLELGDSALYLCASSPPGQGSIRVSETQYFGPGTRLLVL.

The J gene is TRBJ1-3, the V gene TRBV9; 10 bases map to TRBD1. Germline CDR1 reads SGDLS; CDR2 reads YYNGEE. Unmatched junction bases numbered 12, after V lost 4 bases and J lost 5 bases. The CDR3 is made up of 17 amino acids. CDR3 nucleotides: TGTGCCAGCAGCCTCACCGGGACAGGGGCTGCTAGAAACACCATATATTTT. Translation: CASSLTGTGAARNTIYF. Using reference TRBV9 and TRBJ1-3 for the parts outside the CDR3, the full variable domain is DSGVTQTPKHLITATGQRVTLRCSPRSGDLSVYWYQQSLDQGLQFLIQYYNGEERAKGNILERFSAQQFPDLHSELNLSSLELGDSALYFCASSLTGTGAARNTIYFGEGSWLTVV.

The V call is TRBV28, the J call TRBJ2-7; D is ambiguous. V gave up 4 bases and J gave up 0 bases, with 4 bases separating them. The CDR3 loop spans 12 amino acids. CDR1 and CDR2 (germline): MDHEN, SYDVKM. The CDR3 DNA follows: TGTGCCAGCAGTTCCAACTCCTACGAGCAGTACTTC. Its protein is CASSSNSYEQYF. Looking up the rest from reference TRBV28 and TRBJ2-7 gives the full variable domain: DVKVTQSSRYLVKRTGEKVFLECVQDMDHENMFWYRQDPGLGLRLIYFSYDVKMKEKGDIPEGYSVSREKKERFSLILESASTNQTSMYLCASSSNSYEQYFGPGTRLTVT.

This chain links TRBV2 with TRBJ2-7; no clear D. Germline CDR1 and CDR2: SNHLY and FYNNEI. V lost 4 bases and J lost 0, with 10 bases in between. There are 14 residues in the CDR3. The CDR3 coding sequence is TGTGCCAGCAGTGTCGGGCAGAGCTCCTACGAGCAGTACTTC. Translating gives CASSVGQSSYEQYF.

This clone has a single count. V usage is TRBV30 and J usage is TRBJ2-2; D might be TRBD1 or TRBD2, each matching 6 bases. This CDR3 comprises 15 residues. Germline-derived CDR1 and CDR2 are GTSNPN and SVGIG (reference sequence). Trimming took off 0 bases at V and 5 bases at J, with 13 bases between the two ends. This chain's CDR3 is CAWSVTDSGTGELFF. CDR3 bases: TGTGCCTGGAGTGTAACGGACAGCGGGACCGGGGAGCTGTTTTTT.

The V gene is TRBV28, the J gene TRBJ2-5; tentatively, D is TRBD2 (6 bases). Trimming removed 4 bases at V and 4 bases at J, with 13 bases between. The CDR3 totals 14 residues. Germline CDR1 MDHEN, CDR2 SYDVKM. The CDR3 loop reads CASSSPGRRETQYF. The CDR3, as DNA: TGTGCCAGCAGTTCCCCTGGGAGGAGAGAGACCCAGTACTTC. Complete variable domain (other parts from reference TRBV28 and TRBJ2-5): DVKVTQSSRYLVKRTGEKVFLECVQDMDHENMFWYRQDPGLGLRLIYFSYDVKMKEKGDIPEGYSVSREKKERFSLILESASTNQTSMYLCASSSPGRRETQYFGPGTRLLVL.

CDR3 DNA sequence: TGTGCCAGCAGTTTAGGGAGGGCCTACGAGCAGTACTTC. It specifies CASSLGRAYEQYF. This chain links TRBV12-3 or TRBV12-4 with TRBJ2-7, with D perhaps matching TRBD2 (6 bases). This CDR3 region has 13 residues. V lost 1 base to trimming and J lost 2 bases, with 6 bases between them.

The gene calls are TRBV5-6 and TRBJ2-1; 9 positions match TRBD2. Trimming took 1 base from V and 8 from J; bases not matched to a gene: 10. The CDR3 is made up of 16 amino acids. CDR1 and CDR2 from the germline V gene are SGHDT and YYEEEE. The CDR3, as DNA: TGTGCCAGCAGCTTGAGAAGGGCGGGGGGGCCCCATGAGCAGTTCTTC. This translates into CASSLRRAGGPHEQFF.

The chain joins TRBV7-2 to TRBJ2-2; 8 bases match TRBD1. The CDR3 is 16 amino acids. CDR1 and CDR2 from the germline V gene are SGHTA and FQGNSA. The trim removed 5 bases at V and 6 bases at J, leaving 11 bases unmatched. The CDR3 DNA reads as TGTGCCAGCAGCACACAGACAGGGGCAGGTCCCGGGGAGCTGTTTTTT. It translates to CASSTQTGAGPGELFF.

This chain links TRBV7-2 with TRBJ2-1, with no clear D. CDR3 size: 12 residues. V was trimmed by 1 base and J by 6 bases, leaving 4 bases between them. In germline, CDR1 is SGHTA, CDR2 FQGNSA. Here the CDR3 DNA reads TGTGCCAGCAGCTTAGACCGCAATGAGCAGTTCTTC. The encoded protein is CASSLDRNEQFF.

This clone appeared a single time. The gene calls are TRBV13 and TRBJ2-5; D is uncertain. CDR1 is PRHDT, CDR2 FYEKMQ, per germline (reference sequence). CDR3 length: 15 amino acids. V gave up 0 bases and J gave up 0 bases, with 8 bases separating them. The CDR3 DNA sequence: TGTGCCAGCAGCTTAGGGGGCTGGGACCAAGAGACCCAGTACTTC. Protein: CASSLGGWDQETQYF.

The CDR3 region has the DNA TGCGCCAGCAGCCAAGCTAGCGGGGGGCTTCTCCCCTACGAGCAGTACTTC. It encodes CASSQASGGLLPYEQYF. V gene TRBV4-1 combines with J gene TRBJ2-7; TRBD2 aligns across 11 bases. The CDR3 spans 17 residues. The germline CDR1 and CDR2 sequences are MGHRA and YSYEKL. J was trimmed by 2 bases and V by 1 base; bases with no gene match: 7.

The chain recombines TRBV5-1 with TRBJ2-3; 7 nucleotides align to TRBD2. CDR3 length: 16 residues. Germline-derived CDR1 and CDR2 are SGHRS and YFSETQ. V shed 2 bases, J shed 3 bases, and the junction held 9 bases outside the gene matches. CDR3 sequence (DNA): TGCGCCAGCAGCTTCGGGGAGGGTTGGAGTACAGATACGCAGTATTTT. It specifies CASSFGEGWSTDTQYF.

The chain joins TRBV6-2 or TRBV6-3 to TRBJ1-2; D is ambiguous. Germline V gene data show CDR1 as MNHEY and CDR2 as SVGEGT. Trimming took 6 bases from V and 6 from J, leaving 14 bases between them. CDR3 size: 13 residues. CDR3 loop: CASSLGRRDGYTF. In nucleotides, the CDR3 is TGTGCCAGCAGCCTTGGCAGGCGTGATGGCTACACCTTC.